The 6 T cell receptor beta chains below all came from one sample that was sequenced in a study of shared clonotypes between healthy human individuals. Naive-designated CD8 cells lacked CD45RO, were positively enriched for CCR7, and omitted terminally differentiated effector memory CD45RA+ cells. Repertoires were generated with immunoSEQ multiplex PCR, while TCRdb's copy carries only in-frame clones and drops some. The sample holds roughly 890,000 clones; 85% to 95% are singletons and the top ten take 24%. The sample was naive CD8+ T cells sorted from blood. These receptor sequences come from a man aged 25 to 45 in good health.

The rearrangement links TRBV6-1 to TRBJ2-1; maybe TRBD1 (6 bases). CDR1 is MNHNS, CDR2 SASEGT, per germline. The V end was cut by 4 bases, the J end by 6 bases, with 16 bases between. The CDR3 totals 15 residues. In nucleotides, the CDR3 is TGTGCCAGCAGTGTTTACCAGACAGGTATCAATGAGCAGTTCTTC. Translating it yields CASSVYQTGINEQFF.

The V call is TRBV13, the J call TRBJ2-6, with D unclear. Trimming removed 5 bases at V and 4 bases at J, with 24 bases between. There are 19 residues in the CDR3. Germline V CDR1 and CDR2: PRHDT, FYEKMQ (reference sequence). CDR3 protein: CASSVTSASGRLGANVLTF. For the CDR3, the DNA is TGTGCCAGCAGCGTAACATCAGCCTCCGGGCGGCTCGGGGCCAACGTCCTGACTTTC.

The chain is built from TRBV5-1 and TRBJ2-1; 8 bases line up with TRBD2. CDR1 and CDR2 from the germline V gene are SGHRS and YFSETQ. V shed 4 bases and J 2 bases; nucleotides not matched to a gene: 5. The CDR3 sequence is 15 residues long. CDR3 in amino acids: CASSAAGGPYNEQFF. CDR3 coding DNA: TGCGCCAGCAGCGCGGCGGGAGGACCCTACAATGAGCAGTTCTTC.

This chain links TRBV6-1 with TRBJ1-5, with D perhaps matching TRBD1 (6 bases). The V and J ends lost 4 bases and 4 bases respectively, with 14 bases between them. This CDR3 has 15 amino acids. The germline CDR1 and CDR2 sequences are MNHNS and SASEGT. CDR3 DNA sequence: TGTGCCAGCAGTGCTCGAACAGGGCTAAATCAGCCCCAGCATTTT. Its translation is CASSARTGLNQPQHF.

The rearrangement uses TRBV2 and TRBJ1-1; D ambiguous. The length of the CDR3 is 16 residues. Between the trimmed V and J ends, which lost 5 bases and 1 base, there was a span of 17 bases. In germline, CDR1 is SNHLY, CDR2 FYNNEI. The DNA for the CDR3 is TGTGCCAGCAGTCCTTGGACCTTCTCGGGGAACACTGAAGCTTTCTTT. Its translation is CASSPWTFSGNTEAFF. Drawing the rest from reference TRBV2 and TRBJ1-1, the complete variable domain is EPEVTQTPSHQVTQMGQEVILRCVPISNHLYFYWYRQILGQKVEFLVSFYNNEISEKSEIFDDQFSVERPDGSNFTLKIRSTKLEDSAMYFCASSPWTFSGNTEAFFGQGTRLTVV.

The chain links TRBV5-1 to TRBJ2-1; 12 positions agree with TRBD2. The CDR3 runs 16 residues. Germline lookup yields CDR1 SGHRS and CDR2 YFSETQ. V shed 3 bases, J shed 12 bases, and the junction held 13 bases outside the gene matches. Here the CDR3 DNA reads TGCGCCAGCAGCTCCACTCTAGGACTAGCGGGAATGGGGCAGTTCTTC. It translates to CASSSTLGLAGMGQFF. The full variable domain, its missing parts supplied by reference TRBV5-1 and TRBJ2-1, is KAGVTQTPRYLIKTRGQQVTLSCSPISGHRSVSWYQQTPGQGLQFLFEYFSETQRNKGNFPGRFSGRQFSNSRSEMNVSTLELGDSALYLCASSSTLGLAGMGQFFGPGTRLTVL.